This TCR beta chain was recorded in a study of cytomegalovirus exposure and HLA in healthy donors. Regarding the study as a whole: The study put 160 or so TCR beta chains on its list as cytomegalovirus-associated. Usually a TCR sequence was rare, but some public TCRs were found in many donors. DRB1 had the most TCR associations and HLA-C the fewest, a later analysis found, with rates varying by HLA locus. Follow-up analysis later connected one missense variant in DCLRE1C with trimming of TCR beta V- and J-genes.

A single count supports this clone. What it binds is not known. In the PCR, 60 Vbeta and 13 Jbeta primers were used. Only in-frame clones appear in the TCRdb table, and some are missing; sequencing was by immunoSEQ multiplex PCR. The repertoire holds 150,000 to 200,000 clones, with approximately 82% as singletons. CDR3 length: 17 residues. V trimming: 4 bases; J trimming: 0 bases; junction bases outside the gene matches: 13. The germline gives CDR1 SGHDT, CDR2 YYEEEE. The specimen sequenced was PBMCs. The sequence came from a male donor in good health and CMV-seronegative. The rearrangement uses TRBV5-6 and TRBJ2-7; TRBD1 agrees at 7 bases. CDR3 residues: CASSPPYDRAGSYEQYF. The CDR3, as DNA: TGTGCCAGCAGCCCACCATATGACAGGGCGGGCTCCTACGAGCAGTACTTC.